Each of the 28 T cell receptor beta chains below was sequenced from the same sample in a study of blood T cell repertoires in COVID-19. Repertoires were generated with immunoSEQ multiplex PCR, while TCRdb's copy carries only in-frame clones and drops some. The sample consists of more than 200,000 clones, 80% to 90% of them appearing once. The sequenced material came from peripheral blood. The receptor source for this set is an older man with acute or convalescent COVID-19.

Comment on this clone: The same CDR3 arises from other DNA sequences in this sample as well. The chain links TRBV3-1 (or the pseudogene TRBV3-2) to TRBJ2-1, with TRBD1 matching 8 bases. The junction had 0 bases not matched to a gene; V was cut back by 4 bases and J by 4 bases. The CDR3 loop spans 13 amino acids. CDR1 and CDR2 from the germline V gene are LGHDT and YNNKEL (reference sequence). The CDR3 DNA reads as TGTGCCAGCAGCCGGGACAGGTACAATGAGCAGTTCTTC. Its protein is CASSRDRYNEQFF.

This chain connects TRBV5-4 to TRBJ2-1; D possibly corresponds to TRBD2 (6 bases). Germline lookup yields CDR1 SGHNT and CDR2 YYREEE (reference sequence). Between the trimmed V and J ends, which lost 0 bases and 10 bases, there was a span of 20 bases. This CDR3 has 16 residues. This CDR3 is CASSLARIADLEEQFF. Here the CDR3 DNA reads TGTGCCAGCAGCTTGGCCCGGATAGCGGATCTAGAGGAGCAGTTCTTC.

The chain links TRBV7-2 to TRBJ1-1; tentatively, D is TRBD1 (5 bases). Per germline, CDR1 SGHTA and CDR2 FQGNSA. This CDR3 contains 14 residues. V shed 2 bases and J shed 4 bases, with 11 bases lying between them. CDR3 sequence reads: CASSLIGGGTEAFF. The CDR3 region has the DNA TGTGCCAGCAGCTTAATCGGGGGTGGCACTGAAGCTTTCTTT. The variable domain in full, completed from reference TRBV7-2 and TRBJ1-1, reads GAGVSQSPSNKVTEKGKDVELRCDPISGHTALYWYRQSLGQGLEFLIYFQGNSAPDKSGLPSDRFSAERTGGSVSTLTIQRTQQEDSAVYLCASSLIGGGTEAFFGQGTRLTVV.

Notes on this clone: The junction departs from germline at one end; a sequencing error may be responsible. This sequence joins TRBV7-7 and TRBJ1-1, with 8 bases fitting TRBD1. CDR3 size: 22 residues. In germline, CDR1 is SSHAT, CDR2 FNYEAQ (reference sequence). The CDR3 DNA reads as TGTGCCAGCAGGTTAGTCTGGAAAATCCGGTCCGGGACAGGTCCAAGGTACACTGAAGCTTTCTTT. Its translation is CASRLVWKIRSGTGPRYTEAFF.

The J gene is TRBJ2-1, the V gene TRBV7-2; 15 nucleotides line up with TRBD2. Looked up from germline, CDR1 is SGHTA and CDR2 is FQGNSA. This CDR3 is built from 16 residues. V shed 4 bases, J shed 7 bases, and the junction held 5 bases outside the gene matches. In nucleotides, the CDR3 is TGTGCCAGCAGCTATCGGACTAGCGGGGGGGCGAATGAGCAGTTCTTC. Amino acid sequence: CASSYRTSGGANEQFF.

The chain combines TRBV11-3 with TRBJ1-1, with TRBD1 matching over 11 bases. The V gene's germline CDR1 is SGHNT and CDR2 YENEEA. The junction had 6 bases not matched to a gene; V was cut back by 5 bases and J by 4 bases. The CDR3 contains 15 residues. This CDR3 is CASSPGQGAGTEAFF. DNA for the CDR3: TGTGCCAGCAGCCCAGGACAGGGGGCGGGCACTGAAGCTTTCTTT.

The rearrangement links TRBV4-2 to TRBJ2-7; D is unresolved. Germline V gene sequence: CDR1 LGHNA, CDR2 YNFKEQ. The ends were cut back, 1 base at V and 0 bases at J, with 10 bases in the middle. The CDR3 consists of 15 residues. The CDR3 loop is CASSQGAGRSYEQYF. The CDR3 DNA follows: TGTGCCAGCAGCCAAGGAGCAGGCCGCTCCTACGAGCAGTACTTC.

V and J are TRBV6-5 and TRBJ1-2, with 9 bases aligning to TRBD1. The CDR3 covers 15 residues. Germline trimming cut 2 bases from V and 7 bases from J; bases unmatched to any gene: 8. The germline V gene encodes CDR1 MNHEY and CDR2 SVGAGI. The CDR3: CASSYGGTGYSGYTF. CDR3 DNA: TGTGCCAGCAGTTACGGCGGGACAGGGTATTCTGGCTACACCTTC.

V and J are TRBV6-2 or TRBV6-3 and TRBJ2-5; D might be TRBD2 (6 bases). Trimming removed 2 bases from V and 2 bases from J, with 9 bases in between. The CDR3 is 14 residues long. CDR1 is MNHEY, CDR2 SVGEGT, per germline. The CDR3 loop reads CASSYGLPQETQYF. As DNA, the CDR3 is TGTGCCAGCAGTTACGGACTACCTCAAGAGACCCAGTACTTC.

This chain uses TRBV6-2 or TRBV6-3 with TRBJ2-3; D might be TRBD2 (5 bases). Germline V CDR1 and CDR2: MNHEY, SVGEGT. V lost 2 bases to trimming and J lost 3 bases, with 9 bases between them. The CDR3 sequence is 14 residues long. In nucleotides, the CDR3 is TGTGCCAGCAGTTACGCGACTATAACAGATACGCAGTATTTT. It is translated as CASSYATITDTQYF.

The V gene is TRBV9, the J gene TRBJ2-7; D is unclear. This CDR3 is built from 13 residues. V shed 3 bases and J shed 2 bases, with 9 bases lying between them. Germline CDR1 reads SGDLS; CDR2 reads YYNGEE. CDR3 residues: CASSAGLTYEQYF. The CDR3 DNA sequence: TGTGCCAGCAGCGCGGGTCTAACCTACGAGCAGTACTTC.

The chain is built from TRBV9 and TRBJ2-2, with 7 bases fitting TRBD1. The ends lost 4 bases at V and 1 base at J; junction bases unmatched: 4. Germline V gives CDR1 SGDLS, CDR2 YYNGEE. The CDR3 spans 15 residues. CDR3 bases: TGTGCCAGCAGCCTTCAGGGGGAGAACACCGGGGAGCTGTTTTTT. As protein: CASSLQGENTGELFF.

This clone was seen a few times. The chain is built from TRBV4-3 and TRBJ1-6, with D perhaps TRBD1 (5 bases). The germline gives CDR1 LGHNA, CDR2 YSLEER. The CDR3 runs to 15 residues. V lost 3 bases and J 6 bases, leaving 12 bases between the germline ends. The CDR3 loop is CASSHLTGGNSPLHF. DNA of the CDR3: TGCGCCAGCAGCCATTTGACGGGGGGTAATTCACCCCTCCACTTT.

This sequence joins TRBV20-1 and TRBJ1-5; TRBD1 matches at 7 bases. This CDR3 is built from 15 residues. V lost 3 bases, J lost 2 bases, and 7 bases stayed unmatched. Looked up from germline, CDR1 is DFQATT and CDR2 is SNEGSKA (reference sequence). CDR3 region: CSASRQGRGNQPQHF. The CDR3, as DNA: TGCAGTGCTAGTAGACAGGGCAGGGGCAATCAGCCCCAGCATTTT.

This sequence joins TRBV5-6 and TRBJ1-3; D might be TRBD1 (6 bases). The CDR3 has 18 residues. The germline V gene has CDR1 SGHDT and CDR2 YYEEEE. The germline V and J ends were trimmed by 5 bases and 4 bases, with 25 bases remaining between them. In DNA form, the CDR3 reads TGTGCCAGCAGGTATTTTAGCCGGTCGACAGGCCGGGGAAACACCATATATTTT. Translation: CASRYFSRSTGRGNTIYF.

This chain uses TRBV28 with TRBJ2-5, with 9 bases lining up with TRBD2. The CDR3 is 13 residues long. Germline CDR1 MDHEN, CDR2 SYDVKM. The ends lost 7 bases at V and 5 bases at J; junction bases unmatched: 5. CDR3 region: CASKAGGGETQYF. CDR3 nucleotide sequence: TGTGCCAGCAAAGCGGGAGGAGGGGAGACCCAGTACTTC. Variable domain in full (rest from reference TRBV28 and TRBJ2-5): DVKVTQSSRYLVKRTGEKVFLECVQDMDHENMFWYRQDPGLGLRLIYFSYDVKMKEKGDIPEGYSVSREKKERFSLILESASTNQTSMYLCASKAGGGETQYFGPGTRLLVL.

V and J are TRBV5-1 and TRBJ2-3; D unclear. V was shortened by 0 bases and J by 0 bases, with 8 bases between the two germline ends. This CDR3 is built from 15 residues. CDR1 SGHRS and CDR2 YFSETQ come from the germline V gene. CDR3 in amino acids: CASSLVATSTDTQYF. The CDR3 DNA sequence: TGCGCCAGCAGCTTGGTTGCGACTAGCACAGATACGCAGTATTTT.

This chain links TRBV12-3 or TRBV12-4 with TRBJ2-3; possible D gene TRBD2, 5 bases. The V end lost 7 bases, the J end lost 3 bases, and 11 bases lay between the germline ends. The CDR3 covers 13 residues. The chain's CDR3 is CASNSLGTDTQYF. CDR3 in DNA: TGTGCCAGCAACTCACTAGGGACAGATACGCAGTATTTT.

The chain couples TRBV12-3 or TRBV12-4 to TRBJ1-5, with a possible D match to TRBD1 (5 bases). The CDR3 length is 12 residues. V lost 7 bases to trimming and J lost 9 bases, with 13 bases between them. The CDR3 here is CASTFQGGPQHF. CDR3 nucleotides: TGTGCCAGCACTTTTCAGGGTGGGCCCCAGCATTTT.

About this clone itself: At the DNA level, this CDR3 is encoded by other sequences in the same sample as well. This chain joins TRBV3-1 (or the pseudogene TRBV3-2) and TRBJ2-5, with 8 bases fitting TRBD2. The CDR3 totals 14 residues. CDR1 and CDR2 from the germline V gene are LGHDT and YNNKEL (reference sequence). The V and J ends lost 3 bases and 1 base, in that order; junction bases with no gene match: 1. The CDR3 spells CASSHGTSQETQYF. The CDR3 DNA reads TGTGCCAGCAGCCACGGGACTAGCCAAGAGACCCAGTACTTC.

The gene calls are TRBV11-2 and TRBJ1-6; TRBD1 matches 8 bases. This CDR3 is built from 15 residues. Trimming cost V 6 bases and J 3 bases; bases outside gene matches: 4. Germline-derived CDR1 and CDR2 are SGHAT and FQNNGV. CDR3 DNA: TGTGCCAGCAGAAATGGACAGGGCTATAATTCACCCCTCCACTTT. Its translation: CASRNGQGYNSPLHF.

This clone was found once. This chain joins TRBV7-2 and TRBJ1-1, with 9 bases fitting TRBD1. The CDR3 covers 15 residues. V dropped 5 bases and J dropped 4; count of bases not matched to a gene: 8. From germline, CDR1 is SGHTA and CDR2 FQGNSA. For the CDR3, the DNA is TGTGCCAGCAGCATACAGCCGACAGGGGGCACTGAAGCTTTCTTT. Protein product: CASSIQPTGGTEAFF.

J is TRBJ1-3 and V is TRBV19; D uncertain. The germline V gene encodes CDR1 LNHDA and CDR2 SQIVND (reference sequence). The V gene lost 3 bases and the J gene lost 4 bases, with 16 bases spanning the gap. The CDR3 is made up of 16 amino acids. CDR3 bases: TGTGCCAGTAGTATTGACGAGAGGGTACACGGAAACACCATATATTTT. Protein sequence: CASSIDERVHGNTIYF.

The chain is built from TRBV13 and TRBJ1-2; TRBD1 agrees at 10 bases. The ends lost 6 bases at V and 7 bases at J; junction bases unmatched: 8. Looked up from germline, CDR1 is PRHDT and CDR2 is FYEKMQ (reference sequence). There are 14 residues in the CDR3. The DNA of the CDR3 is TGTGCCAGCAGACTCGACAGGGGGCAGAGTGGCTACACCTTC. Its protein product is CASRLDRGQSGYTF.

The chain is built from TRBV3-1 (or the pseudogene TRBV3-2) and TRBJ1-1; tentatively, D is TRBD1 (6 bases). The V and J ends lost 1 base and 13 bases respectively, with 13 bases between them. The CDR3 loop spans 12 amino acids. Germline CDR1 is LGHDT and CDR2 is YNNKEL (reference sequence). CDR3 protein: CASSQGWTDNFF. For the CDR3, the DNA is TGTGCCAGCAGCCAAGGCTGGACAGACAATTTCTTT.

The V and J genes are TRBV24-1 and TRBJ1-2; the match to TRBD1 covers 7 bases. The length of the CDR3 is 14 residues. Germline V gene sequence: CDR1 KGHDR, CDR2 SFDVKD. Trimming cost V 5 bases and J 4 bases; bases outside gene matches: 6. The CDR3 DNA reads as TGTGCCACCAGTGCCCGACAGGGTGCCTATGGCTACACCTTC. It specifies CATSARQGAYGYTF.

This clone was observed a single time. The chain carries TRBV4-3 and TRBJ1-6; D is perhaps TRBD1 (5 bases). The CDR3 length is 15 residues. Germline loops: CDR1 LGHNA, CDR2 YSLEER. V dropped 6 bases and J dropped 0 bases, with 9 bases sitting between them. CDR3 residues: CASSRQSSYNSPLHF. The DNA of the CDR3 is TGCGCCAGCAGTCGACAGAGCTCCTATAATTCACCCCTCCACTTT.

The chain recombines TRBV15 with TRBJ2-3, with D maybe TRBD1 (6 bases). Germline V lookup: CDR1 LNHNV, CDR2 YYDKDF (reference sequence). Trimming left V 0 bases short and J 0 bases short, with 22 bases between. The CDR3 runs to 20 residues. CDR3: CATSRDYDERGISSTDTQYF. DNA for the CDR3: TGTGCCACCAGCAGAGATTATGACGAAAGGGGGATATCTAGCACAGATACGCAGTATTTT.